Below, one T cell receptor beta chain is given with its context. Original analysis: The authors estimated nucleated cell counts from reference gene primer amplification. The protocol was immunoSEQ multiplex PCR, while the TCRdb copy is restricted to in-frame clones and leaves out a portion. V, J and clone size were drawn from that table, and D and trimming were deduced from the DNA. The table shows hundreds of thousands of clones, with approximately 86% occurring only once. These data are taken from a study of blood T cell repertoires in COVID-19. Study at large: The origin of the acute and convalescent COVID-19 samples was the United States, Italy and Spain. Sources were T cells, B-cell-depleted T cells, or PBMCs; the material itself was cDNA or gDNA.

The J segment lost 5 bases and the V segment lost 5 bases, leaving 6 bases of the junction unmatched. The CDR3 is made up of 14 amino acids. Per germline, CDR1 LNHDA and CDR2 SQIVND (reference sequence). The sequenced sample was peripheral blood. This clonotype originated in a man between 40 and 49 years old with acute or convalescent COVID-19. The chain joins TRBV19 to TRBJ1-5, with 7 positions matching TRBD1. CDR3 amino acids: CASSHGTDYQPQHF. The CDR3 nucleotides read TGTGCCAGTAGTCACGGGACAGACTATCAGCCCCAGCATTTT.